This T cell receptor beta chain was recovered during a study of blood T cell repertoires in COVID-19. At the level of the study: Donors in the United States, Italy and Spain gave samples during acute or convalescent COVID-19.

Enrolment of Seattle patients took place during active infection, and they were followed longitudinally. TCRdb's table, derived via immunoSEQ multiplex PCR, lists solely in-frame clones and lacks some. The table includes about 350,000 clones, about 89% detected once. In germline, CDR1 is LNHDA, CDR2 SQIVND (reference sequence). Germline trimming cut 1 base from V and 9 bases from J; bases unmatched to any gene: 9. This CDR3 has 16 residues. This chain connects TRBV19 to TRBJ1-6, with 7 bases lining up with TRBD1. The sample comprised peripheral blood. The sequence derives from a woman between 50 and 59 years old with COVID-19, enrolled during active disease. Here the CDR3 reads CASSIGDSLVSSPLHF. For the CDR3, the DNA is TGTGCCAGTAGTATAGGGGACAGCCTCGTTTCTTCACCCCTCCACTTT.